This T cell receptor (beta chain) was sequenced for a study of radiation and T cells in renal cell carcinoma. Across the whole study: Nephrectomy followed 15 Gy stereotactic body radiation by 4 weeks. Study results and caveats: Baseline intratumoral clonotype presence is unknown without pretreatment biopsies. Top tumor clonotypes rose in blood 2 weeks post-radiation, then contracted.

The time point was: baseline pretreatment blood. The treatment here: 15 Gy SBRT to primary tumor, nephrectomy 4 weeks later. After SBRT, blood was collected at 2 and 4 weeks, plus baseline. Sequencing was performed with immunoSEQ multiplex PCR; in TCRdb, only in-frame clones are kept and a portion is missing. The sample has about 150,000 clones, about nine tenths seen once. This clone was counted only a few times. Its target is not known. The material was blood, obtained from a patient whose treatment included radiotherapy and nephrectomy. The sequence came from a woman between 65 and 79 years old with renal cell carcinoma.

The CDR3 reads CASSQEGTGVNQPQHF. CDR3 coding DNA: TGCGCCAGCAGCCAAGAAGGGACAGGGGTCAATCAGCCCCAGCATTTT. The V gene is TRBV4-1, the J gene TRBJ1-5; 10 bases agree with TRBD1. After removal of 0 bases from V and 3 bases from J, the junction contained 2 bases not matched to a gene. Germline CDR1 MGHRA, CDR2 YSYEKL. This CDR3 comprises 16 residues.